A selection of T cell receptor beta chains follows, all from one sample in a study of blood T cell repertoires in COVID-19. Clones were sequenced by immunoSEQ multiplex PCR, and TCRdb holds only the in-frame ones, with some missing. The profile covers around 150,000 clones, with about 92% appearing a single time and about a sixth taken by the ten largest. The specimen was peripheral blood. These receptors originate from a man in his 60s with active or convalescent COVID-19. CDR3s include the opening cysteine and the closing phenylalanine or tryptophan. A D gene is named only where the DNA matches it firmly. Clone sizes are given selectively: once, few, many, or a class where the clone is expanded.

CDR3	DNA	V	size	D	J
CASSQGVNQPQHF	TGTGCCAGCAGTCAAGGGGTCAATCAGCCCCAGCATTTT	TRBV11-2	.	.	TRBJ1-5
CATSRDRGDNQPQHF	TGTGCCACCAGCAGAGATCGGGGAGACAATCAGCCCCAGCATTTT	TRBV15	.	.	TRBJ1-5
CASSDPRGAVTGELFF	TGCGCCAGCAGCGACCCGCGGGGGGCGGTCACCGGGGAGCTGTTTTTT	TRBV5-1	.	TRBD2	TRBJ2-2
CASSEVLGGELFF	TGTGCCAGCAGTGAAGTTCTCGGCGGGGAGCTGTTTTTT	TRBV6-1	.	.	TRBJ2-2
CAISESRAGVNEQFF	TGTGCCATCAGTGAGTCAAGGGCAGGGGTTAATGAGCAGTTCTTC	TRBV10-3	.	.	TRBJ2-1
CASSFISNEQFF	TGTGCCAGCAGCTTCATCAGCAATGAGCAGTTCTTC	TRBV5-8	.	.	TRBJ2-1
CASSPGQGNYGYTF	TGTGCCAGTAGTCCGGGACAGGGGAACTATGGCTACACCTTC	TRBV19	.	TRBD1	TRBJ1-2
CASSLNQGVANYGYTF	TGTGCCAGCAGCTTAAACCAGGGGGTCGCTAACTATGGCTACACCTTC	TRBV5-8	.	TRBD1	TRBJ1-2
CASSESGRHEQYF	TGCGCCAGCAGTGAGTCCGGGAGACACGAGCAGTACTTC	TRBV10-1	.	.	TRBJ2-7
CASSLGRGHNYGYTF	TGTGCCAGCAGCTTGGGCAGGGGCCATAACTATGGCTACACCTTC	TRBV7-2	.	.	TRBJ1-2
CASSIRQGIYGYTF	TGTGCCAGTAGTATCCGACAGGGCATCTATGGCTACACCTTC	TRBV19	.	TRBD1	TRBJ1-2
CASSLATHSYEQYF	TGCGCCAGCAGCTTGGCCACTCACTCCTACGAGCAGTACTTC	TRBV5-1	.	.	TRBJ2-7
CASSTWTGGMNTEAFF	TGTGCCAGTAGTACATGGACAGGGGGGATGAACACTGAAGCTTTCTTT	TRBV19	.	TRBD1	TRBJ1-1
CASRGGWGNQPQHF	TGTGCCAGTAGGGGGGGATGGGGCAATCAGCCCCAGCATTTT	TRBV19	.	.	TRBJ1-5
CASTEVGGRTGELFF	TGTGCCAGCACCGAAGTAGGGGGAAGGACCGGGGAGCTGTTTTTT	TRBV7-9	.	.	TRBJ2-2
CASSLVTGWGSYEQYF	TGTGCCAGCAGCTTAGTGACAGGGTGGGGCTCCTACGAGCAGTACTTC	TRBV7-6	.	TRBD1	TRBJ2-7
CAISEASGGYKQYF	TGTGCCATCAGTGAGGCTAGCGGGGGCTACAAGCAGTACTTC	TRBV10-3	.	TRBD2	TRBJ2-7
CASSESGRRETQYF	TGCGCCAGCAGCGAAAGCGGGAGAAGGGAGACCCAGTACTTC	TRBV5-1	few	TRBD2	TRBJ2-5
CASKEDNQPQHF	TGTGCCAGCAAGGAGGATAATCAGCCCCAGCATTTT	TRBV2	.	.	TRBJ1-5
CASKRGERNTGELFF	TGTGCCAGCAAGCGGGGAGAAAGAAACACCGGGGAGCTGTTTTTT	TRBV2	.	TRBD2	TRBJ2-2
CASSPDRFTGELFF	TGTGCCAGCAGCCCCGACAGATTCACCGGGGAGCTGTTTTTT	TRBV7-9	.	.	TRBJ2-2
CASNQLTGQNNEQFF	TGTGCCAGTAATCAACTAACGGGACAGAACAATGAGCAGTTCTTC	TRBV19	.	TRBD1	TRBJ2-1
CASSELAGGFYNEQFF	TGCGCCAGCAGCGAACTAGCGGGGGGGTTTTACAATGAGCAGTTCTTC	TRBV4-1	.	TRBD2	TRBJ2-1
CAISILAGADTQYF	TGTGCCATCAGCATACTAGCGGGAGCCGATACGCAGTATTTT	TRBV10-3	.	TRBD2	TRBJ2-3
CASSYSIGTGVNEQFF	TGTGCCAGCAGTTACTCGATTGGGACAGGGGTAAATGAGCAGTTCTTC	TRBV6-6	.	TRBD1	TRBJ2-1
CASSPTGGFDQPQHF	TGTGCCAGCAGTCCGACAGGGGGCTTCGATCAGCCCCAGCATTTT	TRBV6-4	.	TRBD1	TRBJ1-5
CAWDKANYGYTF	TGTGCCTGGGACAAAGCTAACTATGGCTACACCTTC	TRBV30	.	.	TRBJ1-2
CASSRGWENGQYF	TGCGCCAGCAGCCGAGGATGGGAGAATGGGCAGTACTTC	TRBV5-1	.	.	TRBJ2-7
CASSEAGGLGETQYF	TGTGCCAGCAGTGAAGCGGGGGGACTAGGAGAGACCCAGTACTTC	TRBV6-1	.	TRBD2	TRBJ2-5
CASSLDRGTGELFF	TGCGCCAGCAGCTTGGACAGGGGCACCGGGGAGCTGTTTTTT	TRBV5-1	.	TRBD1	TRBJ2-2
CASSQLGREGLYGEQFF	TGCGCCAGCAGCCAATTAGGGCGGGAGGGCCTTTATGGTGAGCAGTTCTTC	TRBV4-1	.	TRBD2	TRBJ2-1
CASSSLRGSHEQYF	TGTGCCAGCAGTAGCCTCCGGGGTTCCCACGAGCAGTACTTC	TRBV6-5	.	.	TRBJ2-7
CASSYTGGSPLHF	TGTGCCAGCAGTTACACAGGGGGGTCACCCCTCCACTTT	TRBV28	.	TRBD1	TRBJ1-6
CASSSSGIYEQYF	TGCGCCAGCAGCTCTTCGGGGATCTACGAGCAGTACTTC	TRBV5-1	.	.	TRBJ2-7
CASQVGLGGEQYF	TGTGCCAGTCAAGTGGGACTAGGGGGCGAGCAGTACTTC	TRBV7-2	.	TRBD2	TRBJ2-7
CASAPRTGYLANYGYTF	TGTGCCAGCGCGCCGAGGACAGGGTACTTAGCTAACTATGGCTACACCTTC	TRBV18	few	TRBD1	TRBJ1-2
CASSQSGLAGDSYEQYF	TGCGCCAGCAGCCAATCGGGACTAGCGGGGGACTCCTACGAGCAGTACTTC	TRBV4-1	.	TRBD2	TRBJ2-7
CASSLDRGGLGYTF	TGTGCCAGCAGCTTAGATCGAGGGGGCCTTGGCTACACCTTC	TRBV11-2	.	TRBD1	TRBJ1-2
CASSKGTGSGGPPLHF	TGTGCCAGCAGCAAGGGGACAGGGTCAGGTGGACCACCCCTCCACTTT	TRBV3-1/TRBV3-2	.	TRBD1	TRBJ1-6
CASSPNPFAGVTDTQYF	TGCGCCAGCAGCCCGAACCCCTTTGCGGGGGTCACAGATACGCAGTATTTT	TRBV5-1	once	TRBD2	TRBJ2-3
CASSLSGAGEGKLFF	TGTGCCAGCAGTTTATCAGGGGCAGGTGAAGGAAAACTGTTTTTT	TRBV27	.	.	TRBJ1-4
CASSKSRQGVGTEAFF	TGTGCCAGCAGCAAATCCCGACAGGGGGTCGGCACTGAAGCTTTCTTT	TRBV9	.	TRBD1	TRBJ1-1
CASSELGQGSQQYF	TGTGCCAGCAGTGAACTGGGCCAGGGGTCACAGCAGTACTTC	TRBV2	.	.	TRBJ2-7
CAWLAPGQGNHEQYF	TGTGCCTGGCTCGCCCCGGGACAGGGAAACCACGAGCAGTACTTC	TRBV30	.	TRBD1	TRBJ2-7
CASSQGQGHQPQHF	TGTGCCAGCAGCCAGGGACAGGGCCATCAGCCCCAGCATTTT	TRBV3-1/TRBV3-2	.	TRBD1	TRBJ1-5
CASSEAQVNQPQHF	TGTGCCAGCAGTGAAGCGCAGGTCAATCAGCCCCAGCATTTT	TRBV2	.	.	TRBJ1-5
CASSEQGQNTEAFF	TGTGCCAGCAGTGAACAGGGTCAGAACACTGAAGCTTTCTTT	TRBV6-1	.	.	TRBJ1-1
CASSQAQEYNEQFF	TGTGCCAGCAGCCAAGCGCAAGAGTACAATGAGCAGTTCTTC	TRBV3-1/TRBV3-2	.	.	TRBJ2-1